This TCR beta chain derives from a study of CD8 T cells in ankylosing spondylitis. Study findings and constraints: It appeared that ankylosing spondylitis blood was characterized by a TCR beta motif of seven or eight highly homologous variants. The clones that were linked to disease were reported to be significantly enriched in matched synovial fluid samples from ankylosing spondylitis patients.

This CDR3 has 15 residues. The J segment lost 4 bases and the V segment lost 5 bases, leaving 4 bases of the junction unmatched. This clonotype was picked up many times. Its antigen remains unidentified. TCRdb analysed the 5' RACE reads with MiXCR anew, one entry per CDR3 protein. Of around 480,000 distinct CDR3 sequences in the sample, more than 15% were seen once. Sequencing input: blood, either unsorted or a sorted T cell fraction (not recorded which). The rearrangement uses TRBV12-3 or TRBV12-4 and TRBJ2-3; 12 bases map to TRBD2. The receptor was isolated from a male donor with ankylosing spondylitis. This CDR3 reads CASSQRLAGADTQYF. The CDR3 bases are TGTGCCAGCAGTCAAAGACTAGCGGGGGCAGATACGCAGTATTTT.